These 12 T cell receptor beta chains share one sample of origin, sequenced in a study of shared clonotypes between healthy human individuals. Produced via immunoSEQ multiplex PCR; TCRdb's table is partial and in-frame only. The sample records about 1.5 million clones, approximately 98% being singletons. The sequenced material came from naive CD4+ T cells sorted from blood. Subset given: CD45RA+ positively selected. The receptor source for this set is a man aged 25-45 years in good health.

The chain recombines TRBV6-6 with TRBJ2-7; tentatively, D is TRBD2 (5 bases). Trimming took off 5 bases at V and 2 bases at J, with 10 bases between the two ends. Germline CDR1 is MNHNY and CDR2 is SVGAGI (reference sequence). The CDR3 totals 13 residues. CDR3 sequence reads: CASSPLETYEQYF. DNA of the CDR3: TGTGCCAGCAGTCCACTAGAGACCTACGAGCAGTACTTC.

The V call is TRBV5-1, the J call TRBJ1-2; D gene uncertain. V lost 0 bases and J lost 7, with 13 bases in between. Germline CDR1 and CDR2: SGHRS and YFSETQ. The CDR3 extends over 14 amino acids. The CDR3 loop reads CASSLASRPTGYTF. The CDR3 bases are TGCGCCAGCAGCTTGGCCAGCAGGCCGACTGGCTACACCTTC. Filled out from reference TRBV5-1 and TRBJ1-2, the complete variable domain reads KAGVTQTPRYLIKTRGQQVTLSCSPISGHRSVSWYQQTPGQGLQFLFEYFSETQRNKGNFPGRFSGRQFSNSRSEMNVSTLELGDSALYLCASSLASRPTGYTFGSGTRLTVV.

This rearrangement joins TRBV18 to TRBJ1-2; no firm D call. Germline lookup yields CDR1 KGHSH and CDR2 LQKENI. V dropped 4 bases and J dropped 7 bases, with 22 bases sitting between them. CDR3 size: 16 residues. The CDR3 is CASSRRLGFVSGGYTF. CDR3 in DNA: TGTGCCAGCTCACGGCGGCTGGGGTTCGTTTCGGGTGGCTACACCTTC.

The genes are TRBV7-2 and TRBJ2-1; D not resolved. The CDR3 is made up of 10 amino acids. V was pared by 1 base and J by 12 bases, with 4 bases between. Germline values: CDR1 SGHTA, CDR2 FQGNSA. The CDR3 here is CASSLEVQFF. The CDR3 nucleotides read TGTGCCAGCAGCTTAGAGGTGCAGTTCTTC.

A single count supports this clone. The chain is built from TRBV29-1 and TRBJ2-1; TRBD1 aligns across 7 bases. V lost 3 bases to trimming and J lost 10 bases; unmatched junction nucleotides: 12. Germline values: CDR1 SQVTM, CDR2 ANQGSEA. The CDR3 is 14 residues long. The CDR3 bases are TGCAGCGTTGATATTATGGGGCAGGGGGACGAGCAGTTCTTC. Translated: CSVDIMGQGDEQFF.

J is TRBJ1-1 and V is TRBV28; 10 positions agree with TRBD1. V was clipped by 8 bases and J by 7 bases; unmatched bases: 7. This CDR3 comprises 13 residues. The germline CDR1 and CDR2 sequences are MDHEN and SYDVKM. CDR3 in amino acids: CASLPGQGLEAFF. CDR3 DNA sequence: TGTGCCAGCCTCCCGGGACAGGGGCTTGAAGCTTTCTTT. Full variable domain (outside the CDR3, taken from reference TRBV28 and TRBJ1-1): DVKVTQSSRYLVKRTGEKVFLECVQDMDHENMFWYRQDPGLGLRLIYFSYDVKMKEKGDIPEGYSVSREKKERFSLILESASTNQTSMYLCASLPGQGLEAFFGQGTRLTVV.

CDR3 DNA: TGCGCCAGCAGTGGGAGGGAGGGCAGCTACGAGCAGTACTTC. Protein: CASSGREGSYEQYF. V is TRBV10-1 and J is TRBJ2-7, with TRBD2 matching over 7 bases. The ends lost 4 bases at V and 3 bases at J; junction bases unmatched: 6. The CDR3 runs 14 residues. The germline V gene has CDR1 WNHNN and CDR2 SYGVQD (reference sequence).

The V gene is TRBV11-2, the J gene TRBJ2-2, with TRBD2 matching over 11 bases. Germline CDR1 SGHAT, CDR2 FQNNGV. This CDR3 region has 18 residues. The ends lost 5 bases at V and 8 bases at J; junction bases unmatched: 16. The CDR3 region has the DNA TGTGCCAGCAGCCCGCCCCCGAGAACTAGCGGGAGCCGTGGGGAGCTGTTTTTT. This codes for CASSPPPRTSGSRGELFF. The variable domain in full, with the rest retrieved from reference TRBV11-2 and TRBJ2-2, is EAGVAQSPRYKIIEKRQSVAFWCNPISGHATLYWYQQILGQGPKLLIQFQNNGVVDDSQLPKDRFSAERLKGVDSTLKIQPAKLEDSAVYLCASSPPPRTSGSRGELFFGEGSRLTVL.

The CDR3 here is CASSLAGTRDTGELFF. The CDR3 DNA follows: TGTGCCAGCAGCTTGGCAGGGACTAGGGACACCGGGGAGCTGTTTTTT. The chain combines TRBV5-4 with TRBJ2-2, with 8 positions matching TRBD2. The CDR3 has 16 residues. Germline V gene sequence: CDR1 SGHNT, CDR2 YYREEE (reference sequence). V lost 0 bases, J lost 3 bases, and 4 bases stayed unmatched.

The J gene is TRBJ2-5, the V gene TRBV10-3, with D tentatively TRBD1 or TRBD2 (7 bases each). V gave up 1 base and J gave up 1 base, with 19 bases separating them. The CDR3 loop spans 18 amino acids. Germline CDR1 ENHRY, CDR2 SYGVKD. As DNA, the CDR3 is TGTGCCATCAGTGAGTTAGGTGCACAGGGGAGGGTCCAAGAGACCCAGTACTTC. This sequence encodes CAISELGAQGRVQETQYF.

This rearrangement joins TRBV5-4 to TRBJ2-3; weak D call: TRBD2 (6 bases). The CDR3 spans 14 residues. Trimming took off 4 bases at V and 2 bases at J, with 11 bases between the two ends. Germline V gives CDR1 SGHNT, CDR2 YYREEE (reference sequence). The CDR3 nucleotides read TGTGCCAGCAGCGGGGAGGCGACCACAGATACGCAGTATTTT. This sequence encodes CASSGEATTDTQYF.

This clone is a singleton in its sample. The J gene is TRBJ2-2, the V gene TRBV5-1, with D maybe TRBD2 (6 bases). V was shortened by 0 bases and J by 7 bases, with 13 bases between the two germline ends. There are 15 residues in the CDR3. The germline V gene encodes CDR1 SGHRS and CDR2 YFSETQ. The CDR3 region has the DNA TGCGCCAGCAGCTTGGTCGGGGGTTTGGACGGGGAGCTGTTTTTT. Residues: CASSLVGGLDGELFF.